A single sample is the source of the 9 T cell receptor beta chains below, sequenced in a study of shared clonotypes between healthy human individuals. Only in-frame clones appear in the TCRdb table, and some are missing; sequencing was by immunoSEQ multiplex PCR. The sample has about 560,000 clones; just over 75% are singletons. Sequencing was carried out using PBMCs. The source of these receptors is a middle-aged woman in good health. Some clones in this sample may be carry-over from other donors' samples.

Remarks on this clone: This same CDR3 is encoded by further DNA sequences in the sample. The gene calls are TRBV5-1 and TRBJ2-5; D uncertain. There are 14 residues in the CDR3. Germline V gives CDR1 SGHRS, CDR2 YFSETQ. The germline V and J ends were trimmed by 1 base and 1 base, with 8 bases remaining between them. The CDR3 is CASSLSGSQETQYF. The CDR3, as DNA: TGCGCCAGCAGCTTGAGTGGGTCCCAAGAGACCCAGTACTTC.

CDR3 in amino acids: CASSPSGKRRQNIQYF. The CDR3 DNA sequence: TGTGCCAGCAGCCCTTCTGGAAAGCGGAGACAAAACATTCAGTACTTC. The chain combines TRBV11-2 with TRBJ2-4; the D gene is possibly TRBD2 (5 bases). Trimming cost V 5 bases and J 5 bases, with 19 bases left between them. This CDR3 has 16 residues. From germline, CDR1 is SGHAT and CDR2 FQNNGV.

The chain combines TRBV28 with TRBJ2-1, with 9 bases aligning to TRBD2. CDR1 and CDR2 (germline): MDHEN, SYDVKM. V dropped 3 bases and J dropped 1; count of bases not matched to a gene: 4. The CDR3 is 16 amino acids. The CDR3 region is CASSLPLAGSYNEQFF. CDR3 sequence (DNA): TGTGCCAGCAGTTTGCCCCTAGCGGGGTCCTACAATGAGCAGTTCTTC.

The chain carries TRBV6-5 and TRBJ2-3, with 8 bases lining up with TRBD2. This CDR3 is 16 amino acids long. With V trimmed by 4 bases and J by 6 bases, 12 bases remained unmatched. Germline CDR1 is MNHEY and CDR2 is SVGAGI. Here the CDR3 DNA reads TGTGCCAGCAGTTTCGAGCGGGAGTGGTTTCTGGATACGCAGTATTTT. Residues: CASSFEREWFLDTQYF.

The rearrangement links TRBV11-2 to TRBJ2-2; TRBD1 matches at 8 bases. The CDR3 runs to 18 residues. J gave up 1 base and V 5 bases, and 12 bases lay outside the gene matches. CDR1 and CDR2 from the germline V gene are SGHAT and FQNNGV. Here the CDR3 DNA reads TGTGCCAGCAGCCCTAGGGGACTGACAGGGGAGAACACCGGGGAGCTGTTTTTT. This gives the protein CASSPRGLTGENTGELFF. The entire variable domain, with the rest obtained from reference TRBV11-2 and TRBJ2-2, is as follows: EAGVAQSPRYKIIEKRQSVAFWCNPISGHATLYWYQQILGQGPKLLIQFQNNGVVDDSQLPKDRFSAERLKGVDSTLKIQPAKLEDSAVYLCASSPRGLTGENTGELFFGEGSRLTVL.

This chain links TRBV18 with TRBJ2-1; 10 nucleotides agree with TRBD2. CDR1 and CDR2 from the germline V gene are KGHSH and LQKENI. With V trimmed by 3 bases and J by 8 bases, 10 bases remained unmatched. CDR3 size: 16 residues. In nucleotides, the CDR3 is TGTGCCAGCTCACCCGGAGGAAGCGGGAGGGCGTATGAGCAGTTCTTC. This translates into CASSPGGSGRAYEQFF.

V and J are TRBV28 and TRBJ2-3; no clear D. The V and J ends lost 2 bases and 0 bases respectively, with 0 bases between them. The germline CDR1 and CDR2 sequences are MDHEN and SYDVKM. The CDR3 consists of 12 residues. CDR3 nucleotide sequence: TGTGCCAGCAGTTTAAGCACAGATACGCAGTATTTT. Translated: CASSLSTDTQYF.

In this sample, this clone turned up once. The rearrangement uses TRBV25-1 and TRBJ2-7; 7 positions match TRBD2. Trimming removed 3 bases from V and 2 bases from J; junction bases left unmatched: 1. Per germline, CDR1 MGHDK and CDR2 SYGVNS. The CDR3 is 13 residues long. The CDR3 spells CASSEGGAYEQYF. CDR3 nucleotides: TGTGCCAGCAGTGAGGGGGGGGCCTACGAGCAGTACTTC.

The DNA for the CDR3 is TGCGCCAGCAGCCAAACGTGGGGGAGGGCCGGAAACACCATATATTTT. It specifies CASSQTWGRAGNTIYF. The chain couples TRBV4-1 to TRBJ1-3, with a weak D call TRBD1 (5 bases). CDR3 size: 16 residues. Deletions cut 2 bases from V and 4 bases from J, with 15 bases between. Germline CDR1 MGHRA, CDR2 YSYEKL.